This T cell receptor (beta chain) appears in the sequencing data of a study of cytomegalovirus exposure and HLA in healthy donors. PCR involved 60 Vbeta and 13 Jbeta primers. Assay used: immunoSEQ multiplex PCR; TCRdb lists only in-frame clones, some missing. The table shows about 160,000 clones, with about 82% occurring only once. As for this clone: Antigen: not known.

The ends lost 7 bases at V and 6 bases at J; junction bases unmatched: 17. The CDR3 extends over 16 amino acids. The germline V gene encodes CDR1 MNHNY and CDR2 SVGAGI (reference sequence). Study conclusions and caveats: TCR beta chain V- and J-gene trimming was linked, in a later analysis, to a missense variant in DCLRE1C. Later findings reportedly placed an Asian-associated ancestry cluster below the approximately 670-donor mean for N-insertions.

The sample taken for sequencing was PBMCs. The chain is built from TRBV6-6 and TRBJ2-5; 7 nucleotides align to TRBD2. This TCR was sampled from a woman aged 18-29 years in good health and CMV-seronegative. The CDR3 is CASNRGASGASQTQYF. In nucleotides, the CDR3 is TGTGCCAGCAATAGGGGCGCCAGCGGGGCGTCTCAGACCCAGTACTTC.